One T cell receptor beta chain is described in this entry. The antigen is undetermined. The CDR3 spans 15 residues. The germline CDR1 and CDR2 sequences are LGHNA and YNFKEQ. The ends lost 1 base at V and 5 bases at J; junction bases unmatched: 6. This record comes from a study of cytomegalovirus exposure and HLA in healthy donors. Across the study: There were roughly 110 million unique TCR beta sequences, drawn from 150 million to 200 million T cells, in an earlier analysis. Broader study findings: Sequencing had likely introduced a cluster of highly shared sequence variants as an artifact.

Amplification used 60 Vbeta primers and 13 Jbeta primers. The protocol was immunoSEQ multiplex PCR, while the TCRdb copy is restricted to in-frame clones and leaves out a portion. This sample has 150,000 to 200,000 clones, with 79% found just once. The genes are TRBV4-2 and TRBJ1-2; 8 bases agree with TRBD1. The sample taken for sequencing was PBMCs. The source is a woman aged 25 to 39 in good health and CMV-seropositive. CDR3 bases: TGTGCCAGCAGCCAAGGTGGGACAGGAGCGTATGGCTACACCTTC. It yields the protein CASSQGGTGAYGYTF.